One sample yielded the 28 T cell receptor beta chains listed below, sequenced in a study of cytomegalovirus exposure and HLA in healthy donors (dated by TCRdb to about 2017). Libraries came from the immunoSEQ multiplex PCR assay. The multiplex PCR relied on a mix of 60 forward primers for TCR Vbeta segments and 13 reverse primers for TCR Jbeta segments. This immuneACCESS table, as held by TCRdb, lists in-frame sequences with V and J called but not all clones. Of the missing ones, under half trace to an unresolved V gene in checked studies; the others have no known cause. This sample comprises 85,000 to 100,000 clones, under 85% of them detected only once. The ten biggest clones cover over 4% of the sample. Source material: PBMCs. Receptor source: a woman in her thirties or forties in good health and CMV-seropositive.

The table lists this clone with a few counts. This chain uses TRBV7-9 with TRBJ1-1, with a weak D call TRBD1 (6 bases). CDR3 length: 17 amino acids. Between the trimmed V and J ends, which lost 3 bases and 5 bases, there was a span of 22 bases. Per the germline V gene, CDR1 is SEHNR and CDR2 is FQNEAQ (reference sequence). This CDR3 reads CASSFNGWDNKGTEAFF. The CDR3, as DNA: TGTGCCAGCAGCTTTAATGGCTGGGACAACAAAGGGACTGAAGCTTTCTTT.

V is TRBV7-2 and J is TRBJ1-1; TRBD1 aligns across 7 bases. The V segment lost 5 bases and the J segment 3 bases; nucleotides outside the gene matches: 9. The length of the CDR3 is 15 residues. The germline V gene encodes CDR1 SGHTA and CDR2 FQGNSA. The CDR3 nucleotides are TGTGCCAGCAGCCCGAGACAGGGAGAGTACACTGAAGCTTTCTTT. It specifies CASSPRQGEYTEAFF. Supplemented by reference TRBV7-2 and TRBJ1-1, the full variable domain reads GAGVSQSPSNKVTEKGKDVELRCDPISGHTALYWYRQSLGQGLEFLIYFQGNSAPDKSGLPSDRFSAERTGGSVSTLTIQRTQQEDSAVYLCASSPRQGEYTEAFFGQGTRLTVV.

This chain joins TRBV10-3 and TRBJ2-2, with TRBD2 matching 11 bases. The CDR3 runs to 15 residues. Germline CDR1 is ENHRY and CDR2 is SYGVKD. Trimming removed 6 bases from V and 4 bases from J; junction bases left unmatched: 4. The CDR3 bases are TGTGCCATCAGCCCGACTAGCGGGGTCACCGGGGAGCTGTTTTTT. Protein sequence: CAISPTSGVTGELFF.

The V gene is TRBV30, the J gene TRBJ1-3, with D maybe TRBD1 (6 bases). V was clipped by 7 bases and J by 0 bases, with 10 bases between them. The CDR3 is 13 residues long. Germline V gene data show CDR1 as GTSNPN and CDR2 as SVGIG (reference sequence). CDR3 coding DNA: TGTGCCTACACAGGGAGCTCTGGAAACACCATATATTTT. Translation: CAYTGSSGNTIYF.

The chain carries TRBV7-9 and TRBJ1-3; D might be TRBD1 (5 bases). The germline V gene has CDR1 SEHNR and CDR2 FQNEAQ (reference sequence). V dropped 5 bases and J dropped 2 bases, with 19 bases sitting between them. The CDR3 contains 17 residues. The CDR3 reads CASSPGASQGTGNTIYF. DNA for the CDR3: TGTGCCAGCAGCCCCGGAGCAAGCCAGGGTACTGGAAACACCATATATTTT.

The chain joins TRBV18 to TRBJ2-7; TRBD2 aligns across 13 bases. V dropped 3 bases and J dropped 2; count of bases not matched to a gene: 10. Looked up from germline, CDR1 is KGHSH and CDR2 is LQKENI. The CDR3 runs 18 residues. The CDR3 sequence is CASSPTPGLAGATYEQYF. CDR3 coding DNA: TGTGCCAGCTCACCCACTCCCGGACTAGCGGGGGCAACCTACGAGCAGTACTTC.

The rearrangement joins TRBV25-1 to TRBJ2-7; 7 nucleotides match TRBD1. V was pared by 4 bases and J by 3 bases, with 9 bases of the junction left unmatched. The CDR3 extends over 15 amino acids. Germline V CDR1 and CDR2: MGHDK, SYGVNS. The CDR3 here is CASSGYWDSDYEQYF. The CDR3 region has the DNA TGTGCCAGCAGTGGTTACTGGGACAGTGACTACGAGCAGTACTTC.

This chain links TRBV27 with TRBJ1-5, with TRBD1 matching over 8 bases. V gave up 5 bases and J gave up 4 bases; unmatched junction bases: 7. Germline assignment: CDR1 MNHEY and CDR2 SMNVEV (reference sequence). The CDR3 length is 15 residues. The CDR3 region is CASSKTGEGNQPQHF. As DNA, the CDR3 is TGTGCCAGCAGTAAGACAGGGGAGGGGAATCAGCCCCAGCATTTT.

CDR3 in amino acids: CASSQQYQETQYF. CDR3 bases: TGTGCCAGCAGCCAACAGTACCAAGAGACCCAGTACTTC. This rearrangement joins TRBV6-6 to TRBJ2-5, with D hard to call. V lost 6 bases to trimming and J lost 0 bases, with 8 bases between them. This CDR3 has 13 amino acids. The germline V gene has CDR1 MNHNY and CDR2 SVGAGI (reference sequence).

The V and J genes are TRBV30 and TRBJ1-1; a possible D gene is TRBD1 (6 bases). V lost 0 bases and J 5 bases, leaving 13 bases between the germline ends. Germline V gene lookup returns CDR1 GTSNPN and CDR2 SVGIG (reference sequence). The CDR3 consists of 14 residues. The CDR3 DNA sequence: TGTGCCTGGAGTGTAAGAAGGGGGAGAACTGAAGCTTTCTTT. Translation gives CAWSVRRGRTEAFF.

This sequence joins TRBV27 and TRBJ1-1; D may be TRBD1 (6 bases). V was trimmed by 9 bases and J by 2 bases, leaving 16 bases between them. The CDR3 length is 14 residues. Looked up from germline, CDR1 is MNHEY and CDR2 is SMNVEV (reference sequence). DNA for the CDR3: TGTGCCAGTATGAAACCGGGACACAACACTGAAGCTTTCTTT. It specifies CASMKPGHNTEAFF.

This chain links TRBV2 with TRBJ1-2; D perhaps matches TRBD1 (6 bases). The CDR3 runs 15 residues. V was pared by 6 bases and J by 1 base, with 15 bases between. Germline assignment: CDR1 SNHLY and CDR2 FYNNEI. This CDR3 is CASRADRTVNYGYTF. The CDR3 DNA is TGTGCCAGCAGAGCCGACAGGACCGTTAACTATGGCTACACCTTC.

This clone was recorded once. The CDR3: CASSLEGYYGYTF. CDR3 DNA: TGTGCCAGCAGCTTAGAGGGGTACTATGGCTACACCTTC. J is TRBJ1-2 and V is TRBV13; D is perhaps TRBD1 (5 bases). The CDR3 totals 13 residues. The V gene's germline CDR1 is PRHDT and CDR2 FYEKMQ (reference sequence). With 1 base removed from V and 3 bases from J, the gap between germline ends came to 6 bases.

This sequence joins TRBV5-1 and TRBJ2-1; tentative D call: TRBD2 (6 bases). The V end was cut by 0 bases, the J end by 3 bases, with 13 bases between. This CDR3 spans 16 amino acids. Germline CDR1 reads SGHRS; CDR2 reads YFSETQ. The CDR3 coding sequence is TGCGCCAGCAGCTTGGCCTCGGGAGCGGACTACAATGAGCAGTTCTTC. It codes for CASSLASGADYNEQFF.

This sequence joins TRBV29-1 and TRBJ2-7; D possibly corresponds to TRBD2 (7 bases). V lost 0 bases and J lost 2, with 23 bases in between. CDR3 length: 18 residues. CDR1 is SQVTM, CDR2 ANQGSEA, per germline. CDR3 sequence reads: CSVEDHGELRGGTYEQYF. As DNA, the CDR3 is TGCAGCGTTGAAGATCACGGGGAATTAAGGGGGGGGACCTACGAGCAGTACTTC.

J is TRBJ1-2 and V is TRBV18; possibly TRBD1 for D (6 bases). V was pared by 0 bases and J by 6 bases, with 11 bases between. This CDR3 spans 14 amino acids. Germline CDR1 is KGHSH and CDR2 is LQKENI. For the CDR3, the DNA is TGTGCCAGCTCACCACCTCGGGGGGCTGATGGCTACACCTTC. Translating it yields CASSPPRGADGYTF.

The chain carries TRBV5-1 and TRBJ2-5, with D possibly being TRBD2 (5 bases). Germline CDR1 reads SGHRS; CDR2 reads YFSETQ. This CDR3 region has 15 residues. V was cut by 0 bases and J by 5 bases, with 14 bases left in between. The CDR3 DNA reads TGCGCCAGCAGCTTGGCTTTAGCGTCTGTGGAGACCCAGTACTTC. As protein: CASSLALASVETQYF.

The rearrangement joins TRBV5-1 to TRBJ1-2, with 9 bases aligning to TRBD1. Germline-derived CDR1 and CDR2 are SGHRS and YFSETQ. There are 13 residues in the CDR3. The V gene end was trimmed by 7 bases and the J gene end by 6 bases; junction bases not matched to a gene: 7. CDR3: CASGPTGGHGYTF. For the CDR3, the DNA is TGCGCCAGCGGCCCGACAGGGGGACATGGCTACACCTTC.

This chain uses TRBV30 with TRBJ1-2, with D perhaps TRBD1 (5 bases). CDR1 and CDR2 from the germline V gene are GTSNPN and SVGIG (reference sequence). Between the trimmed V and J ends, which lost 0 bases and 1 base, there was a span of 9 bases. This CDR3 spans 14 amino acids. CDR3 sequence (DNA): TGTGCCTGGAGTGTAGGAGGGGTTAACTATGGCTACACCTTC. Amino acids: CAWSVGGVNYGYTF.

This chain links TRBV6-6 with TRBJ2-7, with 8 bases fitting TRBD2. The junction had 8 bases not matched to a gene; V was cut back by 7 bases and J by 3 bases. The length of the CDR3 is 14 residues. The germline V gene encodes CDR1 MNHNY and CDR2 SVGAGI (reference sequence). In DNA, the CDR3 is TGTGCCAGCACCCACGGGGGGGCCAGCTACGAGCAGTACTTC. It is translated as CASTHGGASYEQYF.

Only one count was recorded for this clone. The chain joins TRBV7-2 to TRBJ2-4; D is unclear. Germline V gene lookup returns CDR1 SGHTA and CDR2 FQGNSA. Trimming left V 5 bases short and J 1 base short, with 6 bases between. The CDR3 has 13 residues. The CDR3 protein is CASSQIAKNIQYF. CDR3 nucleotide sequence: TGTGCCAGCAGCCAAATCGCCAAAAACATTCAGTACTTC.

The sample holds a few counts of this clone. The CDR3 DNA reads as TGTGCCAGCAGCTTAGATTACTGGGAAGGGGACTCTGGGGCCAACGTCCTGACTTTC. This encodes CASSLDYWEGDSGANVLTF. This chain uses TRBV11-2 with TRBJ2-6; TRBD1 is a possible D gene (5 bases). CDR1 is SGHAT, CDR2 FQNNGV, per germline. The CDR3 is 19 residues long. With 0 bases removed from V and 0 bases from J, the gap between germline ends came to 15 bases. Using reference TRBV11-2 and TRBJ2-6 for the parts outside the CDR3, the full variable domain is EAGVAQSPRYKIIEKRQSVAFWCNPISGHATLYWYQQILGQGPKLLIQFQNNGVVDDSQLPKDRFSAERLKGVDSTLKIQPAKLEDSAVYLCASSLDYWEGDSGANVLTFGAGSRLTVL.

The rearrangement links TRBV4-1 to TRBJ2-7; 8 bases align to TRBD1. J lost 2 bases, V lost 2 bases, and 5 bases had no gene match. Per the germline V gene, CDR1 is MGHRA and CDR2 is YSYEKL. The CDR3 consists of 15 residues. The CDR3 DNA reads as TGCGCCAGCAGCCAATATGAGACAGGGGCCTACGAGCAGTACTTC. Its protein is CASSQYETGAYEQYF.

This chain links TRBV6-1 with TRBJ2-5, with a possible D match to TRBD1 (5 bases). Looked up from germline, CDR1 is MNHNS and CDR2 is SASEGT. Trimming left V 2 bases short and J 4 bases short, with 20 bases between. The CDR3 covers 17 residues. The CDR3 spells CASSESIRAPQGETQYF. Here the CDR3 DNA reads TGTGCCAGCAGTGAAAGTATCAGGGCCCCACAAGGAGAGACCCAGTACTTC.

This clone was observed a single time. The chain recombines TRBV9 with TRBJ2-7, with 7 bases that match TRBD2. Germline CDR1 SGDLS, CDR2 YYNGEE. The CDR3 consists of 13 residues. The V gene end was trimmed by 3 bases and the J gene end by 6 bases; junction bases not matched to a gene: 6. The CDR3 sequence: CASSGEGASEQYF. In DNA, the CDR3 is TGTGCCAGCAGCGGGGAGGGAGCTTCCGAGCAGTACTTC.

This chain uses TRBV6-1 with TRBJ2-2; D is unclear. Deletions cut 4 bases from V and 7 bases from J, with 7 bases between. This CDR3 comprises 12 residues. Germline CDR1 is MNHNS and CDR2 is SASEGT. CDR3 DNA: TGTGCCAGCAGTGCTCCCGGCGGGGAGCTGTTTTTT. Encoded protein: CASSAPGGELFF.

This clone has only a few counts. The chain joins TRBV10-3 to TRBJ1-1; perhaps TRBD1 as D (6 bases). Trimming took off 6 bases at V and 11 bases at J, with 19 bases between the two ends. Per the germline V gene, CDR1 is ENHRY and CDR2 is SYGVKD. This CDR3 has 13 amino acids. Written as DNA, the CDR3 is TGTGCCATCAGGGAAGAACAGGGAAAGTCGGCTTTCTTT. Amino acid sequence: CAIREEQGKSAFF.

The DNA of the CDR3 is TGTGCCAGTAGTATTGTGCGGATACTTAGCGGGAGTCTTAAAAACATTCAGTACTTC. Translated, it gives CASSIVRILSGSLKNIQYF. The chain recombines TRBV19 with TRBJ2-4; TRBD2 matches at 9 bases. The junction had 16 bases not matched to a gene; V was cut back by 3 bases and J by 4 bases. This CDR3 contains 19 residues. The V gene's germline CDR1 is LNHDA and CDR2 SQIVND (reference sequence).